This record concerns one T cell receptor beta chain sequence. Its antigen is unknown. Base qualities are not provided; no much larger clone lies one nucleotide away. These data come from a study of cytomegalovirus exposure and HLA in healthy donors (dated by TCRdb to about 2017). With respect to the entire study: An earlier analysis of roughly 630 of the donors reported 250 to 300 Gb of sequence data and roughly 100 million unique TCR beta sequences from about 179 million T cells. Approximately 300 gigabases of sequencing data and 70 million to 100 million unique TCR sequences made up an early release that covered approximately 650 HLA-typed donors. Of the roughly 400 genotyped donors, around 81% fell in the genetic ancestry cluster associated with self-reported Caucasian donors. The study aimed to test whether cataloging public T cell receptors could reveal signatures of past pathogen exposure. The study profiled the T cell repertoires of hundreds of subjects by immunosequencing and related them to cytomegalovirus serostatus. Besides the first cohort of under 700 subjects, a separate validation cohort made up of 120 different subjects was used. The study combined high-throughput TCR immunosequencing, statistical association of individual TCRs with disease status, and machine learning to predict cytomegalovirus infection status. A later analysis re-analyzed previously published TCR beta repertoires from roughly 690 donors and added high-resolution HLA genotyping to study TCR occurrence patterns. Rather than drawing on any new phenotypic data, the later analysis identified candidate immune exposures from TCR beta sequences and the way those sequences occurred across donors. To decide whether each TCR beta V gene segment behaved as functional or pseudogenic, an earlier analysis of approximately 590 of the donors relied on high-throughput TCR beta sequencing. Donor age, sex, ethnicity and CMV serostatus were collected together with the repertoire data. A later genetic analysis took genome-wide SNP genotypes for about 65% of the 666 donors and used that subset as a discovery cohort. All discovery cohort repertoires had been generated on a single sequencing platform. Class I and class II HLA loci were covered by the typing at four-digit resolution. The number of typed donors differed by locus: roughly 629-630 for A, B, C, DRB1 and DQB1; some 500 for DQA1; approximately 610 for DPA1; and around 450 for DPB1. Five DR-DQ haplotypes were handled as single units for association and clustering, since linkage in the cohort was strong. On average, roughly 250,000 unique TCR beta nucleotide sequences were sequenced per donor among about 400 genotyped donors of the cohort, with roughly 18% of those sequences being non-productive. What the authors observed across the whole study: In a later analysis, TCR association rates were found to vary across HLA loci, with the most associated TCRs seen for DRB1 alleles and the fewest for HLA-C alleles. Across donors, most TCR sequences were observed very rarely, whereas some public TCRs were present in many individuals. In the study, some 160 TCR beta chains were listed as associated with cytomegalovirus. Immune exposure information for the cohort was limited to CMV serostatus. The authors suggested that the approach could potentially be generalized to other disease states and immunological phenotypes. A later analysis found that most CMV-associated TCR beta chains appeared HLA-restricted, with HLA associations seemingly driven largely by CMV exposure. A further reported finding was that TCR beta sequences accurately predicted the HLA-A and HLA-B alleles for most subjects in the first cohort. Compared with equally common non-associated chains, HLA-associated TCR beta chains in a later analysis were more clonally expanded and had lower generation probabilities. A group of highly shared sequence variants was considered likely to be a technical artifact of the sequencing pipeline. An earlier analysis of approximately 600 of the donors showed that most TCR beta V segments appeared in productive rearrangements either about 90% or about 30% of the time, which broadly matched IMGT annotations. In vitro tests confirmed that three of the cytomegalovirus-associated TCR beta chains recognize cytomegalovirus antigens. The classifier was reported to diagnose cytomegalovirus status with high specificity and sensitivity in both the original and validation cohorts. According to a later analysis, parvovirus B19, influenza, CMV and Epstein-Barr virus appeared linked to several top co-occurrence clusters. HLA typing was unavailable for some donors at each locus, so association tests used only the typed subset. Correlated functional status among segregating V segments might reflect linkage disequilibrium, but an unknown experimental factor could not be ruled out. Because counts were too low, around 18 rarely observed V segments, including chromosome 9 orphons, were left out of the earlier analysis of some 600 of the donors. In a later analysis, about 17,000 TCR beta sequences were associated with specific HLA alleles at a false discovery rate of 0.05. Strong co-occurrence of HLA alleles, especially DR and DQ, made assigning TCR associations to individual alleles difficult. Roughly uniform sequencing depth across donors was assumed in presence/absence analyses, although this assumption may not hold. Compared with the approximately 700-donor mean, donors in an Asian-associated ancestry cluster had fewer N-insertions in productive TCRs, according to a later genetic analysis. Some IMGT-functional V segments, including TRBV6-2 and TRBV6-3, could not be told apart with the 87-base-pair reads, so those segments were excluded. A later genetic analysis associated a missense DCLRE1C variant with V-gene and J-gene trimming of TCR beta chains, and an independent cohort replicated the association. Only TCR beta chains were sequenced in this cohort, and the absence of alpha or paired-chain data limited detectable features.

The cohort comprised around 690 healthy bone marrow donors. All cohort members were sampled while nominally healthy, although unrecorded immune exposures were likely present. The donor was CMV seropositive and was included in the group of 300 or so seropositive cohort members. Each donor provided a peripheral blood sample, and peripheral blood mononuclear cells were used for TCR beta sequencing. Genomic DNA was extracted from the blood cell samples with the Qiagen DNeasy Blood Extraction Kit. Library method: the immunoSEQ multiplex PCR assay. A mixture of 60 forward primers for TCR Vbeta segments and 13 reverse primers for TCR Jbeta segments was used in the multiplex PCR. A multiplex PCR assay on genomic DNA amplified the CDR3 region of rearranged TCR beta genes. The amplified TCR beta libraries were sequenced on the Illumina HiSeq System as 87-base-pair reads. Processing in the source paper ran as follows. In a later analysis, roughly 80 million unique TCR beta chains were counted across the roughly 610 repertoires, and roughly 10 million of these chains were shared by at least two donors. A nearest-neighbor algorithm error-corrected the raw reads and collapsed the reads into unique sequences, merging closely related sequences to remove PCR and sequencing errors. V, D and J gene segments were assigned by aligning CDR3 sequences to IMGT reference sequences. For a sequence to be retained, a match of at least six nucleotides was required to both a V gene segment and a J gene segment. Rearrangements were classified as productive when the CDR3 lacked stop codons and remained in frame with V and J, and all other rearrangements were classified as non-productive. Following IMGT convention, CDR3 was defined as the stretch from the second conserved V-encoded cysteine up to the conserved J-encoded phenylalanine. The earlier analysis of 587 of the donors excluded sequences that lacked an unambiguous match to a single V gene segment. An earlier analysis of fewer than 750 of the donors called V segments functional above 56.7% productive rearrangements and segregating when the between-donor standard deviation exceeded 5%. To diagnose cytomegalovirus status from the catalog of TCR beta chain sequences, a statistical classification framework was built. In a later analysis, TCR nucleotide sequences were compared against IMGT/GENE-DB human TR gene sequences so that V and J genes could be assigned. In a later analysis, CDR3 sequences and most-parsimonious VDJ recombination scenarios were assigned using the TCRdist pipeline. A later analysis defined each TCR beta chain by its CDR3 amino acid sequence plus V-gene family, and excluded reads lacking a unique V-gene family. A later analysis removed 450 to 600 highly shared, low-generation-probability nucleotide sequences to deal with suspected cross-contamination and a sequencing artifact. In a later analysis, a clonal expansion index for each public chain was calculated from normalized within-repertoire ranks of inferred template counts. In a later analysis, generation probabilities were computed with a VDJ recombination model fitted to out-of-frame rearrangements, and the resulting probabilities were checked against IGoR. Hypergeometric tests were used in a later analysis to score TCR-TCR, TCR-HLA and TCR-CMV co-occurrence, with a repertoire-size bias correction applied to the TCR pairs. False discovery rates were estimated in a later analysis by permuting HLA or CMV assignments 20 times. In a later analysis, co-occurring TCRs were grouped using DBSCAN, with TCRdist sequence similarity added in when clustering inside HLA-allele-positive subsets. For co-occurrence clustering, repertoires with fewer than 30,000 or more than 120,000 public chains were excluded, along with several repertoires with anomalous nucleotide sharing. Entries here come from immuneACCESS through TCRdb and include only in-frame sequences with V and J called. Some clones fail to appear in such tables; in the studies checked, an unresolved V gene covers under half of the shortfall, and the cause of the remainder is unknown. V and J calls and clone size are as listed in that table; D and trimming were resolved from the DNA. This sample comprises roughly 140,000 clones, about four fifths of them detected only once. The ten biggest clones cover 4% to 5% of the sample.

In the germline V gene (reference sequence), CDR1 corresponds to GTSNPN and CDR2 to SVGIG. The CDR3 runs 15 residues from the cysteine to the phenylalanine. The only DNA kept is the CDR3, 45 bases in frame from the first base. V is cut back by 3 bases and J by 9 bases, with 8 bases in the junction unmatched. The sequenced material came from PBMCs. The source of this sequence is a man aged 40-49 years in good health and CMV-seropositive. This sequence uses TRBV30 and TRBJ2-1, with 13 junctional bases fitting TRBD2. The sequence in DNA is TGTGCCTGGAGGCCTACTAGCGGGAGGGGCGGTGAGCAGTTCTTC. This codes for CAWRPTSGRGGEQFF.